This T cell receptor beta chain was identified in a study of read filtering for tumor transcriptome and immune sequencing. This clonotype was counted many times. The target antigen is unknown. Overall study results and limits: Dropping single-read clonotypes raised IR-seq and RNA-seq shared-clonotype correlation.

This library used about 400 ng RNA and molecular barcoded adaptors spanning alpha/delta and beta/gamma chains. One entry per CDR3 protein results from TCRdb running MiXCR on the reads. The sample holds under 60,000 distinct CDR3 sequences, approximately 19% seen once. Germline CDR1 reads SQVTM; CDR2 reads ANQGSEA. CDR3 length: 14 residues. Trimming pared 6 bases from V and 5 bases from J, leaving 16 bases between. The receptor comes from a donor at least 40 years old with multiple myeloma. The chain couples TRBV29-1 to TRBJ1-4; maybe TRBD1 (6 bases). Sequencing was performed on a population of CD138-negative cells sorted from bone marrow. CDR3 DNA: TGCAGCGTCCAAAGGGGGGCGCCGAATGAAAAACTGTTTTTT. Encoded protein: CSVQRGAPNEKLFF. Based on the CDR3 plus reference TRBV29-1 and TRBJ1-4, the full variable domain is SAVISQKPSRDICQRGTSLTIQCQVDSQVTMMFWYRQQPGQSLTLIATANQGSEATYESGFVIDKFPISRPNLTFSTLTVSNMSPEDSSIYLCSVQRGAPNEKLFFGSGTQLSVL.